This entry lists 20 T cell receptor beta chains sequenced from one sample in a study of early T cells in non-severe SARS-CoV-2 infection. TCRdb independently ran MiXCR on the 5' RACE reads; one entry per CDR3 protein. Found here are tens of thousands of distinct CDR3 sequences, around 11% of them singletons; the top ten hold approximately 6.4%. Sequenced input: whole blood. The origin of the receptors is an adult who was a healthcare worker with PCR-confirmed SARS-CoV-2 infection or an uninfected control (not recorded which).

A few counts support this clonotype. This chain connects TRBV3-1 to TRBJ2-3, with D possibly being TRBD1 (6 bases). This CDR3 comprises 16 residues. CDR1 LGHDT and CDR2 YNNKEL come from the germline V gene (reference sequence). Trimming pared 4 bases from V and 2 bases from J, leaving 16 bases between. The CDR3 coding sequence is TGTGCCAGCAGCCGAATACAGGGACGTGCCACAGATACGCAGTATTTT. It yields the protein CASSRIQGRATDTQYF.

This clonotype was counted at least ten times. CDR3 in amino acids: CSVEVATGETQYF. The CDR3 DNA reads as TGCAGCGTTGAAGTGGCGACGGGAGAGACCCAGTACTTC. V is TRBV29-1 and J is TRBJ2-5; D not resolved. V was cut by 1 base and J by 4 bases, with 10 bases left in between. From germline, CDR1 is SQVTM and CDR2 ANQGSEA. This CDR3 comprises 13 residues.

The table lists this clonotype with many counts. The chain recombines TRBV12-3 or TRBV12-4 with TRBJ2-3; TRBD2 aligns across 12 bases. J gave up 9 bases and V 8 bases, and 18 bases lay outside the gene matches. CDR3 length: 17 residues. This chain's CDR3 is CASVLAGGRGLLGTQYF. In DNA form, the CDR3 reads TGTGCCAGCGTACTAGCGGGGGGCCGGGGGCTGTTGGGGACGCAGTATTTT.

The rearrangement joins TRBV12-2 to TRBJ1-5; whether TRBD1, the table's D call, matches the DNA was not checked. TRBV12-2 is deemed a pseudogene. The CDR3 contains 17 residues. CDR3 region: CASRPTGNNYSNQPQHF. In DNA, the CDR3 is TGTGCAAGTCGACCGACAGGGAACAACTATAGCAATCAGCCCCAGCATTTT.

This chain connects TRBV6-2 or TRBV6-3 to TRBJ2-1; 7 positions match TRBD2. CDR3 length: 15 residues. Germline lookup yields CDR1 MNHEY and CDR2 SVGEGT. V lost 6 bases to trimming and J lost 7 bases; unmatched junction nucleotides: 12. The CDR3 sequence is CASRVGRGRENEQFF. CDR3 DNA: TGTGCCAGCAGGGTTGGGAGGGGCAGGGAAAATGAGCAGTTCTTC.

The V gene is TRBV29-1, the J gene TRBJ1-1; 7 nucleotides agree with TRBD1. The germline gives CDR1 SQVTM, CDR2 ANQGSEA. The CDR3 totals 13 residues. The V and J ends lost 7 bases and 0 bases, in that order; junction bases with no gene match: 5. CDR3 amino acids: CSGEGQLNTEAFF. The CDR3 region has the DNA TGCAGCGGGGAGGGACAGCTGAACACTGAAGCTTTCTTT.

The rearrangement joins TRBV11-3 to TRBJ1-1; D not resolved. The CDR3 consists of 13 residues. The V gene lost 1 base and the J gene lost 1 base, with 4 bases spanning the gap. CDR1 is SGHNT and CDR2 is YENEEA in the germline V gene. DNA of the CDR3: TGTGCCAGCAGCTTAGGCGGGAACACTGAAGCTTTCTTT. Residues: CASSLGGNTEAFF.

The chain is built from TRBV20-1 and TRBJ2-1; 8 bases match TRBD2. CDR3 size: 15 residues. With 0 bases clipped from V and 6 bases from J, the junction kept 7 bases outside the gene matches. Germline CDR1 reads DFQATT; CDR2 reads SNEGSKA (reference sequence). The CDR3 bases are TGCAGTGCTAGAGAACTGCGGGGGGCCCTCAATGAGCAGTTCTTC. Translating it yields CSARELRGALNEQFF.

The rearrangement uses TRBV5-5 and TRBJ1-1; the D is unclear. The germline gives CDR1 SGHKS, CDR2 YYEKEE (reference sequence). This CDR3 contains 13 residues. The V gene lost 1 base and the J gene lost 2 bases, with 6 bases spanning the gap. The chain's CDR3 is CASSLTANTEAFF. CDR3 nucleotide sequence: TGTGCCAGCAGCTTGACAGCTAACACTGAAGCTTTCTTT.

This chain links TRBV7-3 with TRBJ2-1; D may be TRBD1 or TRBD2 (6 bases each). CDR3 length: 14 amino acids. V shed 4 bases and J shed 5 bases, with 12 bases lying between them. Germline V gives CDR1 SGHTA, CDR2 FQGTGA. The CDR3 DNA reads as TGTGCCAGCAGCTACCCGGGGGCCCACAATGAGCAGTTCTTC. Translated: CASSYPGAHNEQFF.

This clonotype was counted between two and nine times. A junction boundary mismatches the germline segment, possibly from a read error. This chain uses TRBV7-2 with TRBJ2-7; D unresolved. Germline V gene lookup returns CDR1 SGHTA and CDR2 FQGNSA. The CDR3 has 11 residues. This CDR3 reads CASSLAGWSHF. The CDR3 nucleotides are TGTGCCAGCAGCTTAGCGGGATGGTCGCACTTC.

The chain joins TRBV3-1 to TRBJ1-5; D uncertain. V was pared by 1 base and J by 2 bases, with 9 bases between. CDR1 and CDR2 from the germline V gene are LGHDT and YNNKEL (reference sequence). This CDR3 spans 15 amino acids. The CDR3 coding sequence is TGTGCCAGCAGCCAAGGTTATGGAGGCAATCAGCCCCAGCATTTT. This sequence encodes CASSQGYGGNQPQHF.

A few counts support this clonotype. This chain links TRBV29-1 with TRBJ1-4, with D unresolved. CDR3 size: 13 residues. Germline CDR1 reads SQVTM; CDR2 reads ANQGSEA. V dropped 6 bases and J dropped 1 base, with 9 bases sitting between them. The CDR3 coding sequence is TGCAGCGTCCTGAGAGGAACTAATGAAAAACTGTTTTTT. As protein: CSVLRGTNEKLFF.

This clonotype was counted at least ten times. V gene TRBV7-2 combines with J gene TRBJ2-1; 10 bases align to TRBD2. Trimming at V came to 3 bases and at J to 5 bases, leaving 7 bases not matched to a gene. CDR1 is SGHTA, CDR2 FQGNSA, per germline. This CDR3 has 16 residues. CDR3 DNA sequence: TGTGCCAGCAGCTTCTTCACGGGACTAGCGAACAATGAGCAGTTCTTC. Protein product: CASSFFTGLANNEQFF.

This clonotype was seen many times. The chain employs TRBV20-1 and TRBJ2-5, with 11 bases lining up with TRBD2. The germline gives CDR1 DFQATT, CDR2 SNEGSKA (reference sequence). Trimming cost V 6 bases and J 5 bases; bases outside gene matches: 11. This CDR3 spans 15 amino acids. CDR3: CSAPTSGDLVETQYF. The CDR3, as DNA: TGCAGTGCGCCGACTAGCGGGGACCTAGTTGAGACCCAGTACTTC.

V and J are TRBV5-1 and TRBJ2-2; no definite D call. V gave up 1 base and J gave up 6 bases, with 7 bases separating them. The CDR3 is 13 amino acids. Germline V CDR1 and CDR2: SGHRS, YFSETQ. CDR3: CASSLKEAGELFF. The CDR3 DNA reads TGCGCCAGCAGCTTGAAGGAAGCCGGGGAGCTGTTTTTT.

Only a few counts were recorded for this clonotype. The chain couples TRBV4-2 to TRBJ2-7; D is possibly TRBD2 (5 bases). Germline values: CDR1 LGHNA, CDR2 YNFKEQ. CDR3 size: 13 residues. Trimming took 6 bases from V and 0 from J, leaving 9 bases between them. The CDR3 DNA follows: TGTGCCAGCAGTCGGACTCCCTCCTACGAGCAGTACTTC. Its translation is CASSRTPSYEQYF.

The chain combines TRBV7-9 with TRBJ1-6, with D possibly TRBD1 on 5 matching bases. The CDR3 loop spans 14 amino acids. In germline, CDR1 is SEHNR, CDR2 FQNEAQ (reference sequence). With 6 bases removed from V and 10 bases from J, the gap between germline ends came to 16 bases. The CDR3 DNA is TGTGCCAGCAGAGCCGGGACGGTGGGCTCACCCCTCCACTTT. It is translated as CASRAGTVGSPLHF.

The table lists this clonotype with a few counts. The chain recombines TRBV12-5 with TRBJ2-2; 7 bases match TRBD2. V lost 6 bases to trimming and J lost 5 bases; unmatched junction nucleotides: 3. Looked up from germline, CDR1 is LGHNT and CDR2 is FRNRAP. The CDR3 length is 13 residues. This CDR3 reads CASGAGDTGELFF. In nucleotides, the CDR3 is TGTGCTAGTGGCGCGGGGGATACCGGGGAGCTGTTTTTT.

There are many counts of this clonotype. This chain uses TRBV5-6 with TRBJ2-7; D perhaps matches TRBD2 (5 bases). Germline V gene lookup returns CDR1 SGHDT and CDR2 YYEEEE. V was clipped by 7 bases and J by 10 bases, with 18 bases between them. CDR3 length: 12 residues. CDR3 nucleotide sequence: TGTGCCAGCGGCTATTCGAGGGCTGCTCAGTACTTC. Amino acid sequence: CASGYSRAAQYF.